Presented here are 13 T cell receptor beta chains from one specimen sequenced in a study of blood T cell repertoires in COVID-19. The repertoire was sequenced with immunoSEQ multiplex PCR; TCRdb's copy has only in-frame clones and lacks some. Here the sample spans tens of thousands of clones, roughly 90% being singletons. Sequencing was done on a sample of peripheral blood. The receptors here all came from a man in his forties or fifties with acute or convalescent COVID-19.

The J gene is TRBJ1-1, the V gene TRBV14; D perhaps matches TRBD1 (6 bases). This CDR3 is built from 13 residues. V dropped 5 bases and J dropped 10 bases, with 17 bases sitting between them. CDR1 is SGHDN and CDR2 is FVKESK in the germline V gene. CDR3 amino acids: CASSYKKGGGAFF. The CDR3 DNA sequence: TGTGCCAGCAGCTATAAAAAGGGAGGGGGAGCTTTCTTT. The full variable domain, rest sourced from reference TRBV14 and TRBJ1-1, is EAGVTQFPSHSVIEKGQTVTLRCDPISGHDNLYWYRRVMGKEIKFLLHFVKESKQDESGMPNNRFLAERTGGTYSTLKVQPAELEDSGVYFCASSYKKGGGAFFGQGTRLTVV.

The chain uses TRBV6-5 and TRBJ2-7; D not resolved. The CDR3 totals 14 residues. Trimming pared 0 bases from V and 0 bases from J, leaving 6 bases between. The germline V gene has CDR1 MNHEY and CDR2 SVGAGI. The CDR3 nucleotides are TGTGCCAGCAGTTACTCTTCGAGCTCCTACGAGCAGTACTTC. Amino acids: CASSYSSSSYEQYF.

The chain is built from TRBV12-3 or TRBV12-4 and TRBJ2-5, with D tentatively TRBD2 (5 bases). The CDR3 consists of 13 residues. Trimming removed 3 bases at V and 9 bases at J, with 14 bases between. DNA for the CDR3: TGTGCCAGCAGTTTTCCTCCCGCGGAGGCCCAGTACTTC. Translated: CASSFPPAEAQYF.

The rearrangement joins TRBV6-6 to TRBJ2-1, with a tentative D call TRBD2 (5 bases). This CDR3 has 14 residues. Trimming removed 7 bases from V and 4 bases from J, with 14 bases in between. Germline lookup yields CDR1 MNHNY and CDR2 SVGAGI (reference sequence). This chain's CDR3 is CASTLRVTYNEQFF. DNA for the CDR3: TGTGCCAGCACCTTGCGGGTGACTTACAATGAGCAGTTCTTC.

On this clone itself: Its ends do not fully match the called genes, so a read error is possible. J is TRBJ2-3 and V is TRBV9; D perhaps matches TRBD1 (5 bases). Germline values: CDR1 SGDLS, CDR2 YYNGEE. The CDR3 consists of 15 residues. Here the CDR3 reads CSSSTGLSGGDTQYF. Written as DNA, the CDR3 is TGTTCCAGCAGTACAGGATTATCAGGTGGCGATACGCAGTATTTT.

V usage is TRBV4-2 and J usage is TRBJ2-1; 10 bases are shared with TRBD2. J lost 10 bases, V lost 0 bases, and 9 bases had no gene match. The CDR3 is 16 amino acids. Germline CDR1 LGHNA, CDR2 YNFKEQ. DNA for the CDR3: TGTGCCAGCAGCCAAGATCCAAGCGGGGGGGCAGGAGAGCAGTTCTTC. Its translation: CASSQDPSGGAGEQFF.

V is TRBV10-1 and J is TRBJ2-3; no definite D call. This CDR3 has 14 residues. Germline V gene sequence: CDR1 WNHNN, CDR2 SYGVQD (reference sequence). V lost 3 bases, J lost 1 base, and 8 bases lay in between. The CDR3, as DNA: TGCGCCAGCAGTGATGGCCCTCGCACAGATACGCAGTATTTT. Translated: CASSDGPRTDTQYF.

J is TRBJ2-3 and V is TRBV11-2; 11 positions agree with TRBD1. Per the germline V gene, CDR1 is SGHAT and CDR2 is FQNNGV. This CDR3 spans 18 amino acids. The V and J ends lost 1 base and 5 bases, in that order; junction bases with no gene match: 11. The CDR3 region is CASSLGFRGQGVRDTQYF. CDR3 sequence (DNA): TGTGCCAGCAGCTTAGGATTTCGGGGACAGGGGGTTAGAGATACGCAGTATTTT.

The J gene is TRBJ1-1, the V gene TRBV7-9, with 10 nucleotides matching TRBD1. Germline V gives CDR1 SEHNR, CDR2 FQNEAQ (reference sequence). The CDR3 is 15 residues long. V trimming: 5 bases; J trimming: 7 bases; junction bases outside the gene matches: 10. Here the CDR3 reads CASSIRTGGKNEAFF. Written as DNA, the CDR3 is TGTGCCAGCAGCATTAGGACAGGGGGTAAAAATGAAGCTTTCTTT.

The chain is built from TRBV4-1 and TRBJ2-3; D is undetermined. The CDR3 extends over 15 amino acids. Germline lookup yields CDR1 MGHRA and CDR2 YSYEKL. With 5 bases removed from V and 5 bases from J, the gap between germline ends came to 17 bases. DNA for the CDR3: TGCGCCAGCAGCGCCACCAACAGAGAAGAAGATACGCAGTATTTT. The encoded protein is CASSATNREEDTQYF.

This clone was recorded only once. The chain has TRBV7-9 and TRBJ2-2, with D possibly TRBD2 on 6 matching bases. The V gene lost 5 bases and the J gene lost 8 bases, with 15 bases spanning the gap. CDR3 length: 14 residues. The germline V gene has CDR1 SEHNR and CDR2 FQNEAQ (reference sequence). CDR3 region: CASSPAGPPGELFF. CDR3 DNA sequence: TGTGCCAGCAGCCCCGCGGGACCGCCTGGGGAGCTGTTTTTT.

V usage is TRBV5-4 and J usage is TRBJ2-5; 7 bases align to TRBD2. Germline CDR1 reads SGHNT; CDR2 reads YYREEE (reference sequence). The CDR3 has 15 amino acids. V gave up 4 bases and J gave up 1 base; unmatched junction bases: 7. DNA for the CDR3: TGTGCCAGCAGCCCCAGCGGGGCGATCCAAGAGACCCAGTACTTC. Its protein product is CASSPSGAIQETQYF.

V is TRBV2 and J is TRBJ1-3; unclear D gene. CDR1 is SNHLY and CDR2 is FYNNEI in the germline V gene. V lost 4 bases, J lost 1 base, and 14 bases lay in between. The CDR3 length is 16 residues. This CDR3 reads CASSGTEKRSGNTIYF. The CDR3 DNA is TGTGCCAGCAGTGGGACTGAGAAGAGATCTGGAAACACCATATATTTT. The full variable domain, completed using reference TRBV2 and TRBJ1-3, is EPEVTQTPSHQVTQMGQEVILRCVPISNHLYFYWYRQILGQKVEFLVSFYNNEISEKSEIFDDQFSVERPDGSNFTLKIRSTKLEDSAMYFCASSGTEKRSGNTIYFGEGSWLTVV.